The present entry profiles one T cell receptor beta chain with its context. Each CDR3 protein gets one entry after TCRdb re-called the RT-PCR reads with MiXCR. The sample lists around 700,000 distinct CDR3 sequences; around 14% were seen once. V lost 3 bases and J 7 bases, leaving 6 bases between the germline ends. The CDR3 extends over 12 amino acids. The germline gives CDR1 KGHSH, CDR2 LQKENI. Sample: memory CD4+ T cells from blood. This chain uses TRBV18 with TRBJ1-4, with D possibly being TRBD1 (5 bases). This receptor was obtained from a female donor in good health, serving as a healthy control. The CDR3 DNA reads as TGTGCCAGCTCACCTGGGGGTGAAAAACTGTTTTTT. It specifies CASSPGGEKLFF. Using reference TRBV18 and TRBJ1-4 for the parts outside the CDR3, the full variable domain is NAGVMQNPRHLVRRRGQEARLRCSPMKGHSHVYWYRQLPEEGLKFMVYLQKENIIDESGMPKERFSAEFPKEGPSILRIQQVVRGDSAAYFCASSPGGEKLFFGSGTQLSVL.